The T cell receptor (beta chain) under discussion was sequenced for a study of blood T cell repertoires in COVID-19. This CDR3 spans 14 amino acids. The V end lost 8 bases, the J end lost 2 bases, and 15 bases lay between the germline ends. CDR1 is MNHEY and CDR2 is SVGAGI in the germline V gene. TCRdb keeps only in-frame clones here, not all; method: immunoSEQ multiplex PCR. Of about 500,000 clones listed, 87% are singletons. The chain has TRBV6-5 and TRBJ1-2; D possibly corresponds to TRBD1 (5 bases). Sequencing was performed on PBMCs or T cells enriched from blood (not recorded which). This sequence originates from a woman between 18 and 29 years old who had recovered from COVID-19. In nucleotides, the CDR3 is TGTGCCAGCGGCAGGGAACCCTTCAACTATGGCTACACCTTC. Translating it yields CASGREPFNYGYTF.